This T cell receptor (beta chain) emerged from a study of beta chain features in type 1 diabetes (dated by TCRdb to the late 2010s). Context from the whole study: No differences in mean age, gender distribution, total cell number or subset yield were found between patients and healthy donors. The study compared the TCRB repertoires of sorted circulating CD4+ T cell subsets in recently diagnosed type 1 diabetes patients with those in matched healthy donors. Regulatory and stem cell-like memory subsets were obtained from only 8 patients and roughly eight healthy donors, while naive and central memory subsets were obtained from all 30 or so donors. Across all samples, approximately 98,000,000 sorted cells were examined, and cell number per subset correlated strongly with RNA yield.

The High Capacity cDNA Reverse Transcription Kit was used to reverse transcribe all of the isolated RNA, meaning that expressed TCRB transcripts were what got sequenced. Deep immunoSEQ sequencing was applied to naive, central memory and regulatory T cell samples, giving an average of approximately 3.8 million total reads per sample. Sorted cells were lysed in RLT buffer, and RNA was extracted using DNase-treated RNeasy Micro or Mini kits according to cell number. Each cell subset was processed separately to prevent cross-contamination, with patient and healthy donor samples processed together. Using the immunoSEQ multiplex PCR, TCRB sequences were amplified from cDNA into 87-bp fragments spanning the CDR3 region. Sequencing of the amplicons was performed on the Illumina HiSeq platform. As for how the authors treated the data: PCR bias was corrected computationally using synthetic template baselines, and reads within Hamming distance 2 were collapsed, with unmergeable singletons discarded. By aligning reads against IMGT, V, D and J genes, CDR3 length, and insertions or deletions at six rearrangement sites were assigned. Within each subset, clonotype counts were normalized to the number of sorted cells before true diversity and Gini coefficients were calculated with the tcR R package. The overlap coefficient, calculated on TCRB nucleotide sequences, was used to measure repertoire sharing. Out-of-frame TCRB sequences from naive cells were analyzed to stand in for the pre-selection repertoire. TCRdb holds this immuneACCESS table with in-frame rearrangements only. Some clones are missing; in checked studies, unresolved V genes explain under half, and the rest has no known cause. Clone size and V and J calls were adopted from that table, with D and trimming inferred from the DNA. The sample profile shows a few hundred thousand clones; around 16% of them were found once. 0.065% to 0.1% of the sample is taken by the ten largest.

The CDR3 runs 14 amino acids, cysteine and phenylalanine included. This entry keeps only the CDR3 DNA: 42 bases, framed from base 1. Trimming takes 3 bases from V and 4 bases from J, and the germline ends sit 13 bases apart. The germline V gene yields KGHSH for CDR1 and LQKENI for CDR2. Each donor gave one peripheral blood draw, averaging roughly 100 mL, which was collected into heparinised tubes. A BD FACSAria II and a panel including CD45RO, CCR7, CD25, CD127, CD95 and CD27 were used to sort naive, central memory, regulatory and stem cell-like memory CD4+ T cells. Purity was above 98% for every sorted population. PBMCs were isolated immediately by Lymphoprep density gradient centrifugation and stained directly without culture. To minimize batch effects, samples were stained and sorted in pairs, one healthy donor with one patient per experiment. This clone was seen only a few times. Its specific antigen is unknown. Per-nucleotide qualities are absent, and no much larger clonotype sits a single base away.

Study-wide findings and limitations: The naive, central memory and regulatory TCRB repertoires appeared to resemble one another more closely among patients than among healthy donors. Type 1 diabetes patients showed a moderate but significant shortening of TCRB CDR3 length in all four CD4+ subsets. Because the HLA sub-analyses included only small numbers of individuals, any influence of HLA type on TCRB rearrangement was left unresolved. Shorter templates might be favored by PCR, yet because patient and control samples were amplified and corrected together, any such skew would affect both groups equally. Because cDNA rather than genomic DNA was sequenced, highly expressing activated cells could have been over-represented, although no difference in activation and CD3 levels was found between groups. At VDJ recombination sites, patients with type 1 diabetes made fewer insertions and deleted more nucleotides, a pattern implying thymic rearrangement abnormalities.

The source of this sequence is a man aged 25 to 45 with type 1 diabetes. Rearrangement joined TRBV18 to TRBJ2-7; the D gene identity is not certain. The source material was naive CD4+ T cells from blood. The intended sense of this specimen's cell subset or site label: true naive CD4+ T cells. In nucleotide form, the sequence is TGTGCCAGCTCACCGCAGTTCACCTTTTACGAGCAGTACTTC. This codes for CASSPQFTFYEQYF.